One and the same sample provided the 21 T cell receptor beta chains below, sequenced in a study of T cell responses to AZD1222 COVID-19 vaccine. The table came from immunoSEQ multiplex PCR; TCRdb's copy has only in-frame clones and leaves some out. The repertoire holds some 160,000 clones, with 88% as singletons. The sequences come from peripheral blood, collected on day 0 of AZD1222 vaccination. The receptors shown here come from an adult in good health.

J is TRBJ2-5 and V is TRBV6-5; a weak D match, TRBD1 (6 bases). The CDR3 sequence is 12 residues long. CDR1 MNHEY and CDR2 SVGAGI come from the germline V gene. V was clipped by 8 bases and J by 2 bases, with 9 bases between them. CDR3 region: CASGTLQETQYF. CDR3 in DNA: TGTGCCAGCGGGACACTACAAGAGACCCAGTACTTC.

This chain joins TRBV7-9 and TRBJ2-5; no clear D gene. The CDR3 extends over 13 amino acids. Germline V CDR1 and CDR2: SEHNR, FQNEAQ (reference sequence). The germline V and J ends were trimmed by 1 base and 3 bases, with 6 bases remaining between them. The chain's CDR3 is CASSLGAEETQYF. The CDR3 DNA is TGTGCCAGCAGCTTAGGGGCAGAAGAGACCCAGTACTTC.

CDR3 nucleotides: TGTGCCTCCGACAGTAACACTGAAGCTTTCTTT. It codes for CASDSNTEAFF. The chain uses TRBV28 and TRBJ1-1, with D perhaps matching TRBD1 (5 bases). V was cut by 11 bases and J by 2 bases, with 9 bases left in between. The CDR3 is 11 residues long. CDR1 is MDHEN and CDR2 is SYDVKM in the germline V gene.

The chain joins TRBV6-5 to TRBJ1-5; 7 bases match TRBD1. CDR1 and CDR2 (germline): MNHEY, SVGAGI. The trim removed 6 bases at V and 6 bases at J, leaving 5 bases unmatched. The length of the CDR3 is 13 residues. The CDR3 spells CASSRQGSQPQHF. DNA of the CDR3: TGTGCCAGCAGCCGACAGGGATCTCAGCCCCAGCATTTT.

This clone was detected only a few times. The CDR3 region is CASSLGLSYEQYF. As DNA, the CDR3 is TGTGCCAGCAGCTTAGGACTCTCTTACGAGCAGTACTTC. This chain connects TRBV7-2 to TRBJ2-7, with D unresolved. Germline V lookup: CDR1 SGHTA, CDR2 FQGNSA. The CDR3 consists of 13 residues. Trimming stripped 1 base from V and 4 bases from J, with 8 bases between.

This rearrangement joins TRBV28 to TRBJ2-4; D perhaps matches TRBD2 (5 bases). CDR1 and CDR2 (germline): MDHEN, SYDVKM. The ends were cut back, 4 bases at V and 11 bases at J, with 9 bases in the middle. The CDR3 sequence is 11 residues long. The CDR3 coding sequence is TGTGCCAGCAGTTCCGGACTGGTTCAGTACTTC. It yields the protein CASSSGLVQYF.

This sequence joins TRBV28 and TRBJ1-2; D not resolved. V lost 3 bases and J lost 1, with 6 bases in between. Germline values: CDR1 MDHEN, CDR2 SYDVKM. The CDR3 has 13 residues. In DNA, the CDR3 is TGTGCCAGCAGTTTGCCAGTTAACTATGGCTACACCTTC. This gives the protein CASSLPVNYGYTF.

The V gene is TRBV6-2 or TRBV6-3, the J gene TRBJ2-7; D possibly corresponds to TRBD1 (5 bases). The length of the CDR3 is 11 residues. Germline values: CDR1 MNHEY, CDR2 SVGEGT. With 5 bases removed from V and 8 bases from J, the gap between germline ends came to 10 bases. The CDR3 DNA reads TGTGCCAGCAGTCAGGGTGTCCAGCAGTACTTC. It codes for CASSQGVQQYF.

The chain links TRBV19 to TRBJ1-2, with 8 bases fitting TRBD1. Germline-derived CDR1 and CDR2 are LNHDA and SQIVND (reference sequence). This CDR3 is built from 13 residues. After removal of 4 bases from V and 6 bases from J, the junction contained 4 bases not matched to a gene. DNA of the CDR3: TGTGCCAGTAGTACGGACAGGGACGATGGCTACACCTTC. This translates into CASSTDRDDGYTF.

The J gene is TRBJ2-7, the V gene TRBV6-5, with unresolved D. The V end was cut by 0 bases, the J end by 1 base, with 10 bases between. Germline V lookup: CDR1 MNHEY, CDR2 SVGAGI. CDR3 length: 15 amino acids. The CDR3: CASSYSQSASYEQYF. The CDR3 DNA is TGTGCCAGCAGTTACTCGCAGTCGGCGTCCTACGAGCAGTACTTC.

The V gene is TRBV5-4, the J gene TRBJ1-1; D gene unclear. Deletions cut 9 bases from V and 0 bases from J, with 15 bases between. The CDR3 has 14 residues. Germline V gene lookup returns CDR1 SGHNT and CDR2 YYREEE (reference sequence). CDR3 sequence: CANRMAGVNTEAFF. The CDR3 region has the DNA TGTGCCAACCGCATGGCAGGAGTGAACACTGAAGCTTTCTTT.

The count of this clone is one. This rearrangement joins TRBV9 to TRBJ2-7, with unresolved D. There are 16 residues in the CDR3. Trimming cost V 4 bases and J 7 bases, with 24 bases left between them. CDR1 is SGDLS and CDR2 is YYNGEE in the germline V gene. The CDR3 DNA sequence: TGTGCCAGCAGCCCGGACGGCGATATACGATATTCTGAGCAGTACTTC. Encoded protein: CASSPDGDIRYSEQYF.

This clone has a single count. J is TRBJ1-1 and V is TRBV6-2 or TRBV6-3; TRBD1 agrees at 9 bases. V was clipped by 2 bases and J by 5 bases; unmatched bases: 3. The CDR3 has 14 amino acids. The germline V gene encodes CDR1 MNHEY and CDR2 SVGEGT. In nucleotides, the CDR3 is TGTGCCAGCAGTTACGGGACAGGGAATACTGAAGCTTTCTTT. This gives the protein CASSYGTGNTEAFF.

V and J are TRBV5-1 and TRBJ1-2; 10 nucleotides align to TRBD1. This CDR3 spans 13 amino acids. Germline CDR1 and CDR2: SGHRS and YFSETQ. V shed 5 bases and J 4 bases; nucleotides not matched to a gene: 2. In nucleotides, the CDR3 is TGCGCCAGCAGATGGACAGGGGGCTATGGCTACACCTTC. It specifies CASRWTGGYGYTF.

V is TRBV30 and J is TRBJ2-7; 7 positions agree with TRBD1. Germline V CDR1 and CDR2: GTSNPN, SVGIG (reference sequence). V lost 2 bases, J lost 4 bases, and 2 bases stayed unmatched. The CDR3 is 12 residues long. This chain's CDR3 is CAWSTGEYEQYF. In DNA form, the CDR3 reads TGTGCCTGGAGTACAGGGGAGTACGAGCAGTACTTC. The complete variable domain, with remaining parts taken from reference TRBV30 and TRBJ2-7, reads SQTIHQWPATLVQPVGSPLSLECTVEGTSNPNLYWYRQAAGRGLQLLFYSVGIGQISSEVPQNLSASRPQDRQFILSSKKLLLSDSGFYLCAWSTGEYEQYFGPGTRLTVT.

The chain recombines TRBV27 with TRBJ1-3; 7 positions match TRBD1. CDR3 length: 13 residues. Per germline, CDR1 MNHEY and CDR2 SMNVEV (reference sequence). V shed 4 bases and J 4 bases; nucleotides not matched to a gene: 1. The CDR3 region has the DNA TGTGCCAGCAGTTCAGGGGGAGGAAACACCATATATTTT. Translating gives CASSSGGGNTIYF.

The J gene is TRBJ2-1, the V gene TRBV2; weak D call: TRBD2 (6 bases). V lost 11 bases, J lost 2 bases, and 16 bases lay in between. CDR3 length equals 14 residues. Germline V gene lookup returns CDR1 SNHLY and CDR2 FYNNEI. DNA for the CDR3: TGTGCCGGACTATGGCGAGATGCCTACAATGAGCAGTTCTTC. Translated, it gives CAGLWRDAYNEQFF.

J is TRBJ1-2 and V is TRBV19, with TRBD1 matching over 10 bases. Germline V gives CDR1 LNHDA, CDR2 SQIVND (reference sequence). The junction had 9 bases not matched to a gene; V was cut back by 10 bases and J by 4 bases. This CDR3 is 14 amino acids long. The CDR3 DNA follows: TGTGCCACCCAAAGGACAGGGGGAGGCTATGGCTACACCTTC. It codes for CATQRTGGGYGYTF. Drawing the rest from reference TRBV19 and TRBJ1-2, the complete variable domain is DGGITQSPKYLFRKEGQNVTLSCEQNLNHDAMYWYRQDPGQGLRLIYYSQIVNDFQKGDIAEGYSVSREKKESFPLTVTSAQKNPTAFYLCATQRTGGGYGYTFGSGTRLTVV.

This chain uses TRBV15 with TRBJ1-1; D call uncertain. The germline V gene has CDR1 LNHNV and CDR2 YYDKDF (reference sequence). The CDR3 covers 16 residues. The V end was cut by 5 bases, the J end by 0 bases, with 16 bases between. The CDR3 is CATSRRFGGLNTEAFF. The CDR3 DNA reads as TGTGCCACCAGCCGAAGGTTTGGCGGTTTGAACACTGAAGCTTTCTTT. Full variable domain (rest looked up from reference TRBV15 and TRBJ1-1): DAMVIQNPRYQVTQFGKPVTLSCSQTLNHNVMYWYQQKSSQAPKLLFHYYDKDFNNEADTPDNFQSRRPNTSFCFLDIRSPGLGDTAMYLCATSRRFGGLNTEAFFGQGTRLTVV.

The sample holds one count of this clone. The chain couples TRBV9 to TRBJ1-3; a possible D gene is TRBD1 (5 bases). Germline V gives CDR1 SGDLS, CDR2 YYNGEE. Trimming took off 0 bases at V and 2 bases at J, with 9 bases between the two ends. CDR3 size: 15 residues. CDR3 sequence reads: CASSVGGGTGNTIYF. Written as DNA, the CDR3 is TGTGCCAGCAGCGTAGGTGGGGGGACTGGAAACACCATATATTTT.

V and J are TRBV7-8 and TRBJ2-5; D perhaps matches TRBD2 (5 bases). The V end was cut by 5 bases, the J end by 1 base, with 14 bases between. The CDR3 consists of 15 residues. Germline V lookup: CDR1 SGHVS, CDR2 FQNEAQ. The CDR3 protein is CASSVREHTQETQYF. The CDR3 DNA is TGTGCCAGCAGCGTTAGGGAGCATACCCAAGAGACCCAGTACTTC. The full variable domain, its missing parts supplied by reference TRBV7-8 and TRBJ2-5, is GAGVSQSPRYKVAKRGQDVALRCDPISGHVSLFWYQQALGQGPEFLTYFQNEAQLDKSGLPSDRFFAERPEGSVSTLKIQRTQQEDSAVYLCASSVREHTQETQYFGPGTRLLVL.